The rows below give T cell receptor beta chains drawn from one sample of a study of blood T cell repertoires in COVID-19. The assay was immunoSEQ multiplex PCR, and TCRdb's table has in-frame clones only and misses some. The profile shows around 160,000 clones, roughly 81% of them singletons. The source material was peripheral blood. Every receptor here comes from a human donor with acute or convalescent COVID-19. The donor label of this sample is uncertain. Both conserved end residues are part of each CDR3. The D gene is left open where the match is weak. Size is omitted from some rows. Given values are once, few, many or a class for expanded clones.

d_call j_call v_call clone_size cdr3_aa cdr3_nt
- TRBJ1-2 TRBV25-1 - CASSERSGKGSYGYTF TGTGCCAGCAGTGAAAGATCGGGAAAGGGCAGCTATGGCTACACCTTC
- TRBJ1-6 TRBV25-1 - CASRRGGGLDSPLHF TGTGCCAGCCGCAGGGGCGGCGGGTTAGATTCACCCCTCCACTTT
- TRBJ1-1 TRBV7-3 - CASSLMRDTEAFF TGTGCCAGCAGCTTAATGCGGGACACTGAAGCTTTCTTT
- TRBJ1-1 TRBV12-3/TRBV12-4 - CASSWGGFTEAFF TGTGCCAGCAGTTGGGGGGGATTCACTGAAGCTTTCTTT
- TRBJ2-5 TRBV2 - CASSEEAVETQYF TGTGCCAGCAGTGAAGAGGCGGTCGAGACCCAGTACTTC
TRBD1 TRBJ1-2 TRBV6-2/TRBV6-3 - CASSPGQVYGYTF TGTGCCAGCAGCCCAGGACAGGTCTATGGCTACACCTTC
- TRBJ1-2 TRBV10-3 - CAIRQENYGYTF TGTGCCATCAGACAGGAGAACTATGGCTACACCTTC
- TRBJ1-1 TRBV11-3 - CASSIGEGTEAFF TGTGCCAGCAGTATAGGTGAGGGCACTGAAGCTTTCTTT
- TRBJ2-5 TRBV7-6 - CASSLMEWVVGETQYF TGTGCCAGCAGCTTAATGGAGTGGGTGGTGGGAGAGACCCAGTACTTC
TRBD1 TRBJ1-5 TRBV9 - CASSRDRGGGPQHF TGTGCCAGCAGTCGGGACAGGGGAGGGGGGCCCCAGCATTTT
- TRBJ1-2 TRBV5-6 - CASSSFWPLRDYGYTF TGTGCCAGCAGCTCATTCTGGCCCCTGCGGGACTATGGCTACACCTTC
TRBD2 TRBJ2-2 TRBV5-1 - CASSEIAGAAGELFF TGCGCCAGCAGCGAAATAGCGGGGGCGGCCGGGGAGCTGTTTTTT
- TRBJ1-5 TRBV3-1/TRBV3-2 few CASSQGGASGQPQHF TGTGCCAGCAGCCAAGGTGGGGCTTCCGGACAGCCCCAGCATTTT
TRBD1 TRBJ2-1 TRBV29-1 few CSVDRGRYNEQFF TGCAGCGTGGACAGGGGAAGGTACAATGAGCAGTTCTTC
TRBD1 TRBJ1-4 TRBV7-2 - CASSLVFQGAGEKLFF TGTGCCAGCAGCTTAGTGTTCCAGGGGGCAGGTGAAAAACTGTTTTTT
- TRBJ1-1 TRBV13 - CASSSSGGAPSRGTEAFF TGTGCCAGCAGCTCCTCGGGGGGGGCCCCGTCTCGGGGCACTGAAGCTTTCTTT
- TRBJ2-1 TRBV11-2 - CASSWTGSSLNEQFF TGTGCCAGCAGCTGGACTGGCAGTAGTCTTAATGAGCAGTTCTTC
- TRBJ2-1 TRBV6-2/TRBV6-3 once CASSFLLNEQFF TGTGCCAGCAGTTTTTTACTAAATGAGCAGTTCTTC
TRBD1 TRBJ2-7 TRBV4-1 many CASSQAGTGRHEQYF TGCGCCAGCAGCCAAGCTGGGACAGGGAGGCACGAGCAGTACTTC
TRBD2 TRBJ2-1 TRBV9 - CASSVSGDNNEQFF TGTGCCAGCAGCGTTAGCGGGGATAACAATGAGCAGTTCTTC
TRBD1 TRBJ2-7 TRBV11-2 few CASSLDRGLNEQYF TGTGCCAGCAGCCTCGACAGGGGGCTGAACGAGCAGTACTTC
TRBD1 TRBJ2-7 TRBV27 few CASSGWEGTGAYEQYF TGTGCCAGCAGTGGTTGGGAGGGGACAGGGGCTTACGAGCAGTACTTC
TRBD2 TRBJ2-3 TRBV5-4 - CASSRGLAGTSTDTQYF TGTGCCAGCAGCCGGGGACTAGCGGGAACTAGCACAGATACGCAGTATTTT
TRBD1 TRBJ1-1 TRBV11-2 - CASSFPYRGAEAFF TGTGCCAGCAGCTTCCCGTACAGGGGTGCTGAAGCTTTCTTT
TRBD1 TRBJ2-2 TRBV24-1 - CATSDEGARTGELFF TGTGCCACCAGTGATGAGGGGGCGAGGACCGGGGAGCTGTTTTTT
TRBD1 TRBJ2-2 TRBV24-1 - CATSDLQGAGTGELFF TGTGCCACCAGTGATTTACAGGGGGCAGGCACCGGGGAGCTGTTTTTT
TRBD1 TRBJ1-1 TRBV29-1 - CSAGDRVNTEAFF TGCAGCGCTGGGGACAGGGTGAACACTGAAGCTTTCTTT
- TRBJ1-6 TRBV9 few CASSANRENSPLHF TGTGCCAGCAGTGCCAACAGGGAAAATTCACCCCTCCACTTT
- TRBJ1-5 TRBV19 - CASSISWPGFNQPQHF TGTGCCAGTAGTATTTCTTGGCCCGGGTTCAATCAGCCCCAGCATTTT
TRBD1 TRBJ1-1 TRBV5-1 - CASSFTGVKAEAFF TGCGCCAGCAGCTTCACAGGGGTAAAAGCTGAAGCTTTCTTT
- TRBJ2-1 TRBV24-1 - CATSDASTGSNEQFF TGTGCCACCAGTGACGCCTCGACAGGATCGAATGAGCAGTTCTTC
TRBD1 TRBJ1-4 TRBV27 - CASSSKGQFNEKLFF TGTGCCAGCAGTTCCAAGGGACAGTTTAATGAAAAACTGTTTTTT
- TRBJ1-1 TRBV10-3 once CASGGGENTEAFF TGTGCCTCCGGGGGAGGAGAGAACACTGAAGCTTTCTTT
TRBD1 TRBJ1-1 TRBV24-1 - CATSVRDRGYGAFF TGTGCCACCAGTGTCCGAGACAGGGGCTACGGAGCTTTCTTT
- TRBJ2-7 TRBV18 once CASSLTGESNEQYF TGTGCCAGCTCCCTTACGGGAGAAAGCAACGAGCAGTACTTC
TRBD1 TRBJ2-4 TRBV4-1 - CASSQDAGTGKNIQYF TGCGCCAGCAGCCAAGATGCGGGGACAGGAAAAAACATTCAGTACTTC
TRBD2 TRBJ2-1 TRBV10-3 - CAISEEGPSGGRNEQFF TGTGCCATCAGTGAGGAGGGGCCTAGCGGGGGACGCAATGAGCAGTTCTTC
- TRBJ1-1 TRBV6-4 - CASSETPTGNTEAFF TGTGCCAGCAGTGAGACTCCTACGGGGAACACTGAAGCTTTCTTT
- TRBJ1-2 TRBV6-6 - CASSLEGGTNYGYTF TGTGCCAGCAGTTTAGAGGGCGGCACTAACTATGGCTACACCTTC
- TRBJ1-2 TRBV7-2 - CASSLTSRYYGYTF TGTGCCAGCAGCTTAACCAGCAGGTACTATGGCTACACCTTC
TRBD1 TRBJ1-2 TRBV6-5 - CASRKGGAGGGYTF TGTGCCAGCAGGAAAGGGGGCGCAGGGGGTGGCTACACCTTC
TRBD1 TRBJ2-1 TRBV13 - CASSSTGGNEQFF TGTGCCAGCAGCTCCACAGGGGGCAATGAGCAGTTCTTC
- TRBJ1-2 TRBV24-1 - CATSEAGNYGYTF TGTGCCACCAGTGAGGCAGGGAACTATGGCTACACCTTC
TRBD1 TRBJ1-6 TRBV3-1/TRBV3-2 once CASSLGQGNSPLHF TGTGCCAGCAGCCTTGGACAGGGAAATTCACCCCTCCACTTT
- TRBJ1-5 TRBV12-3/TRBV12-4 - CASSAVIDQPQHF TGTGCCAGCAGTGCAGTTATTGATCAGCCCCAGCATTTT
- TRBJ1-5 TRBV5-5 - CASSLTRSGANQPQHF TGTGCCAGCAGCTTGACACGGTCAGGGGCCAATCAGCCCCAGCATTTT
TRBD1 TRBJ2-3 TRBV19 - CASRSQGAITDTQYF TGTGCCAGTAGGTCCCAGGGGGCAATTACAGATACGCAGTATTTT
TRBD2 TRBJ2-5 TRBV19 few CASSIVGGRAQYF TGTGCCAGTAGTATTGTGGGGGGGAGAGCCCAGTACTTC
TRBD1 TRBJ1-2 TRBV11-2 - CASSPGTVYGYTF TGTGCCAGCAGCCCGGGGACAGTCTATGGCTACACCTTC
- TRBJ1-2 TRBV7-9 - CASSLVYPGGDYGYTF TGTGCCAGCAGCTTAGTGTATCCTGGAGGGGACTATGGCTACACCTTC
- TRBJ1-1 TRBV6-5 once CASSSPSQGQAFF TGTGCCAGCAGTTCTCCCTCACAGGGACAAGCTTTCTTT
- TRBJ1-1 TRBV6-5 - CASSYRVGTEAFF TGTGCCAGCAGTTACCGGGTCGGCACTGAAGCTTTCTTT
- TRBJ1-5 TRBV9 - CASSVGQGPNQPQHF TGTGCCAGCAGCGTAGGGCAGGGTCCCAATCAGCCCCAGCATTTT
- TRBJ1-1 TRBV6-4 - CASSPRVEAFF TGTGCCAGCAGTCCCCGGGTAGAAGCTTTCTTT
- TRBJ1-1 TRBV7-6 few CASSLGEDLNTEAFF TGTGCCAGCAGCTTAGGGGAGGACTTGAACACTGAAGCTTTCTTT